The text below deals with one T cell receptor beta chain. These data come from a study of blood T cell repertoires in COVID-19. Study details: Samples came from the United States, Italy and Spain, spanning acute and convalescent COVID-19. T cells, B-cell-depleted T cells, or PBMCs provided the cDNA or gDNA that served as material.

Between the trimmed V and J ends, which lost 5 bases and 2 bases, there was a span of 15 bases. The germline CDR1 and CDR2 sequences are MDHEN and SYDVKM. The CDR3 contains 15 residues. Per the authors' pipeline: The authors estimated nucleated cell counts from reference gene primer amplification. The data were produced by immunoSEQ multiplex PCR, yet TCRdb's version contains in-frame clones alone and is incomplete. The V and J calls and clone size were taken over from that table, and D and trimming were inferred from the DNA. This table has 100,000 to 150,000 clones, 65% to 90% appearing once. The chain carries TRBV28 and TRBJ1-2; TRBD1 is a possible D gene (5 bases). This sequence originates from a woman over 75 with acute or convalescent COVID-19. Source material: peripheral blood. CDR3 sequence (DNA): TGTGCCAGCAGTCCGGGGGGGGAGGCCAACTATGGCTACACCTTC. Translation: CASSPGGEANYGYTF.